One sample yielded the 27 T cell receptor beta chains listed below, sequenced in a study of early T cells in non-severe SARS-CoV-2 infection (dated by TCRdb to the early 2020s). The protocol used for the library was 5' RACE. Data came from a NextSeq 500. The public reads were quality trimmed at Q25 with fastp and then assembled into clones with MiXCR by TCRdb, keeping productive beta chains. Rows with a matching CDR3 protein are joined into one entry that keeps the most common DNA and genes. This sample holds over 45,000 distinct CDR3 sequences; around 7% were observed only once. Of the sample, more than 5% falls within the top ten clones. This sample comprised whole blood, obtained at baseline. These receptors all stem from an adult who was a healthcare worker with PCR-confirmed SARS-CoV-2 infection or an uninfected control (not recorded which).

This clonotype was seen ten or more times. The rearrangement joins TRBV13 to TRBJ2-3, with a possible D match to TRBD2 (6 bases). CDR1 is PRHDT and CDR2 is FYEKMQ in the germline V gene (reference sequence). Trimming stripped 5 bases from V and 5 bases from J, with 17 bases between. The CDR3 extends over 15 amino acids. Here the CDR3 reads CASSPHGGAIDTQYF. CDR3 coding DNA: TGTGCCAGCAGCCCGCACGGCGGGGCGATAGATACGCAGTATTTT.

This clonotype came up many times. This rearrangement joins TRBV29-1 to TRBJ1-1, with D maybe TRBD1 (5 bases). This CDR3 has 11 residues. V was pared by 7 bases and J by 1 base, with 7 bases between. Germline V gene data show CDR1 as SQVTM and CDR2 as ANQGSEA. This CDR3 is CSGGENTEAFF. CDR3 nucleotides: TGCAGCGGGGGGGAGAACACTGAAGCTTTCTTT. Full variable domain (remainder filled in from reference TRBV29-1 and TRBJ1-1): SAVISQKPSRDICQRGTSLTIQCQVDSQVTMMFWYRQQPGQSLTLIATANQGSEATYESGFVIDKFPISRPNLTFSTLTVSNMSPEDSSIYLCSGGENTEAFFGQGTRLTVV.

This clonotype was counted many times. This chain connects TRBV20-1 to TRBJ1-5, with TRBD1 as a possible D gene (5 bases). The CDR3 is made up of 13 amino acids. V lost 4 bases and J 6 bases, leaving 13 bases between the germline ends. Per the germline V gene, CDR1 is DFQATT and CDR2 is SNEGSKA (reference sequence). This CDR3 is CSATAGVAQPQHF. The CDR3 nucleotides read TGCAGTGCTACTGCGGGGGTGGCTCAGCCCCAGCATTTT.

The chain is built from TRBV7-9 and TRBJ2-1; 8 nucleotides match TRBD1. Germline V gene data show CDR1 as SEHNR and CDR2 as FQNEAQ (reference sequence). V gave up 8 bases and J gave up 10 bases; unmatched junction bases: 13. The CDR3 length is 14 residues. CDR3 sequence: CASPDGVGQGEQFF. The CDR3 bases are TGTGCCAGCCCGGACGGGGTCGGACAGGGAGAGCAGTTCTTC.

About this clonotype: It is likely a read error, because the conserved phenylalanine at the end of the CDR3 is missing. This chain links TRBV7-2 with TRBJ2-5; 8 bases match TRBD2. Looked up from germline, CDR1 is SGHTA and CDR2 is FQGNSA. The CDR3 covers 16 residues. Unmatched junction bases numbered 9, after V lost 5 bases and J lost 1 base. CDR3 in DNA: TGTGCCAGCAGCCCCTCTGGACGGGGGGGCCAAGAGACCCAGTACATC. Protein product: CASSPSGRGGQETQYI.

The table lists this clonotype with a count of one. The CDR3 spells CASSLARQGNEQFF. The DNA for the CDR3 is TGTGCCAGCAGCTTAGCCCGACAGGGGAATGAGCAGTTCTTC. This chain connects TRBV7-2 to TRBJ2-1, with 8 bases that match TRBD1. V shed 0 bases, J shed 7 bases, and the junction held 2 bases outside the gene matches. This CDR3 contains 14 residues. CDR1 is SGHTA and CDR2 is FQGNSA in the germline V gene.

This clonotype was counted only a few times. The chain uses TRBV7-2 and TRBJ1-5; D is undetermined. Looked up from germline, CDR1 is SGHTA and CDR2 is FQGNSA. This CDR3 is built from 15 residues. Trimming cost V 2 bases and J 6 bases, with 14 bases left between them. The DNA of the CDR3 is TGTGCCAGCAGCTTACTCGGCGGCGGGGTTCAGCCCCAGCATTTT. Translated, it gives CASSLLGGGVQPQHF.

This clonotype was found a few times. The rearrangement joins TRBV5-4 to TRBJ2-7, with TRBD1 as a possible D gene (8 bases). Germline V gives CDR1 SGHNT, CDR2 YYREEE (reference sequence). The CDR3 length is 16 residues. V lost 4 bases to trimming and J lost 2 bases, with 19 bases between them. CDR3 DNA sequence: TGTGCCAGCAGCCTGGGGGGGGACAGGACGACCTACGAGCAGTACTTC. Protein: CASSLGGDRTTYEQYF. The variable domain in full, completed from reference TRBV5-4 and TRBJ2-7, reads ETGVTQSPTHLIKTRGQQVTLRCSSQSGHNTVSWYQQALGQGPQFIFQYYREEENGRGNFPPRFSGLQFPNYSSELNVNALELDDSALYLCASSLGGDRTTYEQYFGPGTRLTVT.

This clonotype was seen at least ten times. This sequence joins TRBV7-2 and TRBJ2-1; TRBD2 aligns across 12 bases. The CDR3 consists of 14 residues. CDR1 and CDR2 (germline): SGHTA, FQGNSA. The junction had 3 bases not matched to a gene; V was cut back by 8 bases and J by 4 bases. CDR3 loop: CASGTSGGYNEQFF. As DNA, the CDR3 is TGTGCCAGCGGAACTAGCGGGGGGTACAATGAGCAGTTCTTC. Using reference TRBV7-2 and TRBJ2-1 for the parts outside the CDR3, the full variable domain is GAGVSQSPSNKVTEKGKDVELRCDPISGHTALYWYRQSLGQGLEFLIYFQGNSAPDKSGLPSDRFSAERTGGSVSTLTIQRTQQEDSAVYLCASGTSGGYNEQFFGPGTRLTVL.

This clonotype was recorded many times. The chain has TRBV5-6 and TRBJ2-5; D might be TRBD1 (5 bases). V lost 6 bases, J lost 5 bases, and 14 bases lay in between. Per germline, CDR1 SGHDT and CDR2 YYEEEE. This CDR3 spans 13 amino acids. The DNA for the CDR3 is TGTGCCAGCACCCACAGGTCCAGGGAGACCCAGTACTTC. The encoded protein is CASTHRSRETQYF.

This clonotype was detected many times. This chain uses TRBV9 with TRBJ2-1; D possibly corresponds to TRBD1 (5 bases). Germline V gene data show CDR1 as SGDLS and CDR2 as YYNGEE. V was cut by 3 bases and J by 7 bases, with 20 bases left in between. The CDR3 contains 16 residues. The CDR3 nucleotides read TGTGCCAGCAGCGGAGAAACGCTCAGGGTTAGGAATGAGCAGTTCTTC. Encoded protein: CASSGETLRVRNEQFF.

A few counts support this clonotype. CDR3: CASSYDARDTQYF. CDR3 nucleotide sequence: TGTGCCAGCAGCTACGATGCGAGAGATACGCAGTATTTT. The V and J genes are TRBV7-9 and TRBJ2-3, with no clear D. CDR3 size: 13 residues. Germline lookup yields CDR1 SEHNR and CDR2 FQNEAQ (reference sequence). Trimming left V 4 bases short and J 5 bases short, with 10 bases between.

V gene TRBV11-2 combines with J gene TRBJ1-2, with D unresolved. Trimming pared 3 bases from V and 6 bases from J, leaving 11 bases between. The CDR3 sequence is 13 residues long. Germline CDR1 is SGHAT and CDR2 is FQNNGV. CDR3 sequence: CASSLVGGDGYTF. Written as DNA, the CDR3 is TGTGCCAGCAGCTTGGTGGGCGGGGATGGCTACACCTTC.

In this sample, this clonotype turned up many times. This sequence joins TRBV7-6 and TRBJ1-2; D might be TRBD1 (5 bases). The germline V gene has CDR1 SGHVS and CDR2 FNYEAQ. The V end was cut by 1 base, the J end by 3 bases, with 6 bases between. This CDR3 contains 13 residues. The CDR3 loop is CASSLGGDYGYTF. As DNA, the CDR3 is TGTGCCAGCAGCTTAGGAGGGGACTATGGCTACACCTTC.

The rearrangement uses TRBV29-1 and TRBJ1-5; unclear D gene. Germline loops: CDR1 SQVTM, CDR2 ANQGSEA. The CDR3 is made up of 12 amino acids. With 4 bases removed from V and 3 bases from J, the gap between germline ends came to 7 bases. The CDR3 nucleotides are TGCAGCGTTGGGGTAATCAATCAGCCCCAGCATTTT. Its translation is CSVGVINQPQHF. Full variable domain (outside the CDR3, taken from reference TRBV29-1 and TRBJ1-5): SAVISQKPSRDICQRGTSLTIQCQVDSQVTMMFWYRQQPGQSLTLIATANQGSEATYESGFVIDKFPISRPNLTFSTLTVSNMSPEDSSIYLCSVGVINQPQHFGDGTRLSIL.

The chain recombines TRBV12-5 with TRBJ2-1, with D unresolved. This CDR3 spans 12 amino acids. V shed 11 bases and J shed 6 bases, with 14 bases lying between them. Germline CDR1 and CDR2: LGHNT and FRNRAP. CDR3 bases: TGTGCTTGCTTTCTCCCTTTCAATGAGCAGTTCTTC. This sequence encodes CACFLPFNEQFF.

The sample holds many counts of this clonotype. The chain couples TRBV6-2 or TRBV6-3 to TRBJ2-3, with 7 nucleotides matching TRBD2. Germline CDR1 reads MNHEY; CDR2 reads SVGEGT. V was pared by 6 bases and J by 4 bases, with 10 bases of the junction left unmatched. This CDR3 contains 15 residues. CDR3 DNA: TGTGCCAGCAGGCTACAGCGGGGTGGGGCAGATACGCAGTATTTT. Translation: CASRLQRGGADTQYF.

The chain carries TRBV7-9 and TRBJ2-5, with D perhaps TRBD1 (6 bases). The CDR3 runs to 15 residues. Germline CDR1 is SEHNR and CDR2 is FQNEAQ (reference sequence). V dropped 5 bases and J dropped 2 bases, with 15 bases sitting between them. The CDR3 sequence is CASSHWTVKQETQYF. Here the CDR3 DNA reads TGTGCCAGCAGCCACTGGACAGTAAAACAAGAGACCCAGTACTTC.

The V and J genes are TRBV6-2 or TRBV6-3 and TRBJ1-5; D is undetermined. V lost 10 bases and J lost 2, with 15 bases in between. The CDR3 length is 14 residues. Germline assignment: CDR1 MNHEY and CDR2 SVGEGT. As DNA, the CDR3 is TGTGCCACAAAGGCCCGAAGGGGCAATCAGCCCCAGCATTTT. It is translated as CATKARRGNQPQHF.

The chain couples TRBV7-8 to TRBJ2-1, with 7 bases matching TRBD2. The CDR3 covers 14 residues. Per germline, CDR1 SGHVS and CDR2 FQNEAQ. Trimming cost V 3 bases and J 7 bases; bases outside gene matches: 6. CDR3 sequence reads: CASSFVGGKNEQFF. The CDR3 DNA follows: TGTGCCAGCAGCTTTGTCGGGGGGAAGAATGAGCAGTTCTTC.

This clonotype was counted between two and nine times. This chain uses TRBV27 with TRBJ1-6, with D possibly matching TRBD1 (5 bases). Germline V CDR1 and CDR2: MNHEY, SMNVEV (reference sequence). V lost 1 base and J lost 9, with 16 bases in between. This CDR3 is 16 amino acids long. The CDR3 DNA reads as TGTGCCAGCAGTTTATTAGTTGTAGGGGTCCCTTCACCCCTCCACTTT. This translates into CASSLLVVGVPSPLHF.

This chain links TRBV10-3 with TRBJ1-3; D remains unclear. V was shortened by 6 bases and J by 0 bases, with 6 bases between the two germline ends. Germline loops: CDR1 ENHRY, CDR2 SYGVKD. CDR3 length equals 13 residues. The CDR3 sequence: CAIRESSGNTIYF. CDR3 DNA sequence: TGTGCCATCAGGGAGAGCTCTGGAAACACCATATATTTT.

The CDR3 is CASSQEPGRDLAGEQYF. The CDR3 nucleotides read TGCGCCAGCAGCCAAGAACCGGGGCGGGACTTGGCGGGCGAGCAGTACTTC. The chain joins TRBV4-3 to TRBJ2-7, with D possibly being TRBD2 (6 bases). Trimming removed 0 bases from V and 6 bases from J, with 21 bases in between. This CDR3 is built from 17 residues. The germline gives CDR1 LGHNA, CDR2 YSLEER.

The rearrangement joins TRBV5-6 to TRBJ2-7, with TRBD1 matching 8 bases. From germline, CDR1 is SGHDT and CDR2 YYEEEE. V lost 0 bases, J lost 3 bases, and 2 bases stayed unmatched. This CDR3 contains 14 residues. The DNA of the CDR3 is TGTGCCAGCAGCTTGGGGACAGGGTTCTACGAGCAGTACTTC. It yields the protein CASSLGTGFYEQYF.

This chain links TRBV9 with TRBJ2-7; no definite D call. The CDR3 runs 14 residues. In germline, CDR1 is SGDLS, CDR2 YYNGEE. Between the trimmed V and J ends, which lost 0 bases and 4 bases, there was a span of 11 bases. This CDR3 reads CASSVAVLGYEQYF. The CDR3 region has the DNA TGTGCCAGCAGCGTAGCGGTCCTCGGATACGAGCAGTACTTC.

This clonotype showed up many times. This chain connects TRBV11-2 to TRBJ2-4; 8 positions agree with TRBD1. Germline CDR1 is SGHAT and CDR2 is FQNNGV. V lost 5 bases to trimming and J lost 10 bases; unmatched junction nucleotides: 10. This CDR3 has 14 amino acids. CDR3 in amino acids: CASSRRGPTQIQYF. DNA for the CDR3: TGTGCCAGCAGCCGCAGGGGGCCTACTCAAATTCAGTACTTC.

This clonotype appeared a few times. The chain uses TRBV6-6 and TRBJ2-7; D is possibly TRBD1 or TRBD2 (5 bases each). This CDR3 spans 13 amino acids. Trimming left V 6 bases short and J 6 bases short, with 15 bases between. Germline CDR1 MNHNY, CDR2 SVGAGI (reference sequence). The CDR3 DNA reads TGTGCCAGCAGCCCCGGGGCAGGAGGCGAGCAGTACTTC. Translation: CASSPGAGGEQYF.